This TCR beta chain is drawn from a study of spatial heterogeneity in lung cancer. Across the whole study: The study observed each unique TCR and UMI combination more than ten times on average in raw reads.

TCRdb re-called the 5' RACE reads through MiXCR, storing one row per CDR3 protein. The sample holds about 42,000 distinct CDR3 sequences, nearly 7% seen once. The time point denotes: sample taken at primary tumor resection. Whole RNA, isolated from tumor, nontumor lung or frozen PBMC, was sequenced without prior sorting. V shed 5 bases and J shed 5 bases, with 21 bases lying between them. In germline, CDR1 is SGHTA, CDR2 FQGNSA. There are 16 residues in the CDR3. V usage is TRBV7-2 and J usage is TRBJ1-1; tentatively, D is TRBD1 (5 bases). Sequenced here: PBMCs, sampled at surgery. The sequence was obtained from a female donor with early-stage non-small cell lung cancer. The CDR3 DNA is TGTGCCAGCAGCGAAAGCCCGGGAGGCAAGGGGACTGAAGCTTTCTTT. This codes for CASSESPGGKGTEAFF.